The text below deals with one T cell receptor beta chain. Its target is not known. V lost 8 bases, J lost 3 bases, and 8 bases lay in between. The CDR3 covers 13 residues. Germline loops: CDR1 MNHEY, CDR2 SVGAGI. This sample was taken from a study of cytomegalovirus exposure and HLA in healthy donors. Study-wide points: As was reported, the HLA-A and HLA-B alleles of most subjects were accurately predicted from TCR beta sequences.

13 Jbeta primers and 60 Vbeta primers were used for the PCR. TCRdb's copy holds only in-frame clones and misses some; the assay was immunoSEQ multiplex PCR. The sample has tens of thousands of clones, around 70% seen once. The TCR originated in a woman aged 25-40 years in good health and CMV-seronegative. The rearrangement links TRBV6-5 to TRBJ1-6, with a tentative D call TRBD1 (5 bases). The sample taken for sequencing was PBMCs. The DNA for the CDR3 is TGTGCCAGCCGGGGGGTCTATAATTCACCCCTCCACTTT. Translated: CASRGVYNSPLHF.